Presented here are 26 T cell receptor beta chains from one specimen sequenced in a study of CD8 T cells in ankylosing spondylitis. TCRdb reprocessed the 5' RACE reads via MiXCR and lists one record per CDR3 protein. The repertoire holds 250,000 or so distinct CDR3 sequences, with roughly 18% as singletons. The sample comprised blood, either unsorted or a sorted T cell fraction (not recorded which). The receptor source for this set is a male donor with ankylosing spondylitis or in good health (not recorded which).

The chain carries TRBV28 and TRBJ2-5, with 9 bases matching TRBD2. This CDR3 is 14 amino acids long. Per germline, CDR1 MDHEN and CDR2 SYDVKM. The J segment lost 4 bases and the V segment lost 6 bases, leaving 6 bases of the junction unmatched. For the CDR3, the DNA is TGTGCCAGCAGAAGTAGCGGGAGAGGAGAGACCCAGTACTTC. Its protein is CASRSSGRGETQYF.

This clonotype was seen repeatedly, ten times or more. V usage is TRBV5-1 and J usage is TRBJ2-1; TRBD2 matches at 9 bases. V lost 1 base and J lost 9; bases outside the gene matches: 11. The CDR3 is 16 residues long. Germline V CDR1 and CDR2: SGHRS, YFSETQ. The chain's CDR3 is CASSLPLAGGPSEQFF. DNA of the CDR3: TGCGCCAGCAGCTTGCCGCTCGCGGGAGGGCCCAGTGAGCAGTTCTTC.

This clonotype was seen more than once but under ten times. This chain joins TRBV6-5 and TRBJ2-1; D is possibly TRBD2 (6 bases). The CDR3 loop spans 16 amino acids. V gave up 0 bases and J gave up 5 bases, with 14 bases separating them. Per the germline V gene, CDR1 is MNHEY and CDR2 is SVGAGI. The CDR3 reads CASSYSVGGTHNEQFF. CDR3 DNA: TGTGCCAGCAGTTACTCGGTTGGCGGGACCCACAATGAGCAGTTCTTC.

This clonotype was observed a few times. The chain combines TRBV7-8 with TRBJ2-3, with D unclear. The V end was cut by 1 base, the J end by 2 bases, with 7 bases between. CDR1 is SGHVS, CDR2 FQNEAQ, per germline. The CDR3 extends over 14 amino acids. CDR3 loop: CASSLELVTDTQYF. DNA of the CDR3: TGTGCCAGCAGCTTAGAATTGGTCACAGATACGCAGTATTTT.

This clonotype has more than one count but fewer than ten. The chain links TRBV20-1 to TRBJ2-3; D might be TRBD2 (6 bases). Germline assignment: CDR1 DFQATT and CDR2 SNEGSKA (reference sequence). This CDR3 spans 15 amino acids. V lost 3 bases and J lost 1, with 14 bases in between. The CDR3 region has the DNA TGCAGTGCTAGTCGCCCCTCTAGCGGCACAGATACGCAGTATTTT. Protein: CSASRPSSGTDTQYF.

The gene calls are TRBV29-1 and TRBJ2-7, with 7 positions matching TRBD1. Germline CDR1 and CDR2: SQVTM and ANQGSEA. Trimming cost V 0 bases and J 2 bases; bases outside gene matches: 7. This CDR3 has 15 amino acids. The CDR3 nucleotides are TGCAGCGTTGAAGATCAGGGGACAGAAACCTACGAGCAGTACTTC. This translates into CSVEDQGTETYEQYF.

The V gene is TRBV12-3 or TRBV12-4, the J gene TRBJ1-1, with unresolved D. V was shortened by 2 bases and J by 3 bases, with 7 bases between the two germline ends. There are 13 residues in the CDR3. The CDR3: CASSLWEDTEAFF. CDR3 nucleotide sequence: TGTGCCAGCAGTTTATGGGAGGACACTGAAGCTTTCTTT.

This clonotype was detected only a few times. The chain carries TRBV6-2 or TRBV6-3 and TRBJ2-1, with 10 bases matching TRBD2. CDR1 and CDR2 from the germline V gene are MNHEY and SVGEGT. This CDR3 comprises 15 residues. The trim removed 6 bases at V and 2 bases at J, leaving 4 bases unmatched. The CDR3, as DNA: TGTGCCAGCAGGGAACTAGCGGGACCCTACAATGAGCAGTTCTTC. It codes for CASRELAGPYNEQFF.

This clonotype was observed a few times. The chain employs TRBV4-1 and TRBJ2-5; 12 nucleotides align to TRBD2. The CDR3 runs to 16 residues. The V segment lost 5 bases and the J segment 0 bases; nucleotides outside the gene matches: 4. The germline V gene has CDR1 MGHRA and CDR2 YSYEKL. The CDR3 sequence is CASSLGLAGYQETQYF. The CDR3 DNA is TGCGCCAGCAGCTTGGGACTAGCGGGCTACCAAGAGACCCAGTACTTC.

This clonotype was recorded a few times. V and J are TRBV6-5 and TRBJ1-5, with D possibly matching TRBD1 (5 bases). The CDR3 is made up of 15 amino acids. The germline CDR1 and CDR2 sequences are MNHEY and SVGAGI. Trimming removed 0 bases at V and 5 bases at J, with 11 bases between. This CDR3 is CASSYSSRADQPQHF. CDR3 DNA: TGTGCCAGCAGTTACTCGAGCAGGGCCGATCAGCCCCAGCATTTT.

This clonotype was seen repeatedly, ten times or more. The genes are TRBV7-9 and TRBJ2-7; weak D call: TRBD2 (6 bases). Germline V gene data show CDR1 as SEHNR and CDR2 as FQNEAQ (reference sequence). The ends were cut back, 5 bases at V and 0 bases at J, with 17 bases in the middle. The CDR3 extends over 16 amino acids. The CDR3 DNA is TGTGCCAGCAGCCCCCCTGGAGGGCGGAGCTCCTACGAGCAGTACTTC. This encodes CASSPPGGRSSYEQYF.

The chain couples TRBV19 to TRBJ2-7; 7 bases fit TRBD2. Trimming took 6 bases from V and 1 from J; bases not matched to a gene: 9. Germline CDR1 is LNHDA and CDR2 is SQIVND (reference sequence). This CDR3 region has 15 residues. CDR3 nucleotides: TGTGCCAGTAGAAGGCTAGCGGATCCTTCCTACGAGCAGTACTTC. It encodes CASRRLADPSYEQYF.

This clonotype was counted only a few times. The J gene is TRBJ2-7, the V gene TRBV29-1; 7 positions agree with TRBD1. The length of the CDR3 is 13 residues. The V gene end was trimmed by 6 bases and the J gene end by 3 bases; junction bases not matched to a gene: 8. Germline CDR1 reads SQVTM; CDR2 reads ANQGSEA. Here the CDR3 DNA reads TGCAGCGTGGACACAGGGGTTAGCTACGAGCAGTACTTC. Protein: CSVDTGVSYEQYF.

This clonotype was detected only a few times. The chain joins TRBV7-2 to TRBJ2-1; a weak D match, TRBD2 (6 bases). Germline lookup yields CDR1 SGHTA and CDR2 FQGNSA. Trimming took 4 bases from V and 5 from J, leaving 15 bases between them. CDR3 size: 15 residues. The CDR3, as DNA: TGTGCCAGCAGCTCCCCTACGGGACTGAACAATGAGCAGTTCTTC. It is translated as CASSSPTGLNNEQFF.

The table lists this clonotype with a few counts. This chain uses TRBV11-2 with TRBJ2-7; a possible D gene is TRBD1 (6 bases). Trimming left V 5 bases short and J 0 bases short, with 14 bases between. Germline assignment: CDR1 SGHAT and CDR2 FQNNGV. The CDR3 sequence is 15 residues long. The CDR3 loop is CASSPDRNPSYEQYF. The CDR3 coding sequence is TGTGCCAGCAGCCCCGACAGGAATCCCTCCTACGAGCAGTACTTC.

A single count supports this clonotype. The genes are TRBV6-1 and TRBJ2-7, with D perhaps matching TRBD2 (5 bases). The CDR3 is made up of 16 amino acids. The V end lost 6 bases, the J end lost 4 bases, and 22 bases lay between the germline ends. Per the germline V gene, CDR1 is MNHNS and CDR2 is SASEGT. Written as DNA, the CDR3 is TGTGCCAGCAGCCCTACTAGTGCGCGAGGTGAATACGAGCAGTACTTC. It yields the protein CASSPTSARGEYEQYF.

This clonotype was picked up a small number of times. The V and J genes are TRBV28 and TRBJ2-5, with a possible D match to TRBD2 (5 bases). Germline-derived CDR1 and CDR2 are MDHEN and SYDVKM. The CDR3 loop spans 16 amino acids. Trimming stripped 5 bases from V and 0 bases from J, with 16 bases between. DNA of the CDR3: TGTGCCAGCAGTCGGAACCCGGCGGGTTACCAAGAGACCCAGTACTTC. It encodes CASSRNPAGYQETQYF.

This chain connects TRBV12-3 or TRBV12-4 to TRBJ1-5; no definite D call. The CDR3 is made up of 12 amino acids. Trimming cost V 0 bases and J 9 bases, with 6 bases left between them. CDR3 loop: CASSLAAGPQHF. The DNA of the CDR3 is TGTGCCAGCAGTTTAGCTGCGGGGCCCCAGCATTTT.

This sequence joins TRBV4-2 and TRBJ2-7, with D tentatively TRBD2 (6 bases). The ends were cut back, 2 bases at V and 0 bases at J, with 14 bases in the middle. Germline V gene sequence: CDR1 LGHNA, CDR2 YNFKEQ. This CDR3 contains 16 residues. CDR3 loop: CASSQTGTGASYEQYF. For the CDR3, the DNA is TGTGCCAGCAGCCAAACCGGGACTGGGGCCTCCTACGAGCAGTACTTC.

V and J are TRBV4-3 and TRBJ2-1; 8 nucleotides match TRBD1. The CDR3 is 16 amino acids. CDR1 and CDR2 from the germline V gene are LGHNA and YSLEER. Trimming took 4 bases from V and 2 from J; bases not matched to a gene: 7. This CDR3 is CASSRLQGAAYNEQFF. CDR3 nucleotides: TGCGCCAGCAGCCGATTGCAGGGGGCAGCCTACAATGAGCAGTTCTTC.

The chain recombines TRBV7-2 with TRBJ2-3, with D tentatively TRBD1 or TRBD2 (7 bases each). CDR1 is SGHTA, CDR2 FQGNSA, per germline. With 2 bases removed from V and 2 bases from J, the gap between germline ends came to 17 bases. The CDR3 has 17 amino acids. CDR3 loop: CASSLWRGTEHTDTQYF. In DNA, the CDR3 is TGTGCCAGCAGCTTATGGCGGGGGACAGAACACACAGATACGCAGTATTTT. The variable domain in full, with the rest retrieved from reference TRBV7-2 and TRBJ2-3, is GAGVSQSPSNKVTEKGKDVELRCDPISGHTALYWYRQSLGQGLEFLIYFQGNSAPDKSGLPSDRFSAERTGGSVSTLTIQRTQQEDSAVYLCASSLWRGTEHTDTQYFGPGTRLTVL.

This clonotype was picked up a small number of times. The CDR3 region is CSVDGRGGSYNEQFF. In DNA form, the CDR3 reads TGCAGCGTTGACGGGAGAGGGGGCTCCTACAATGAGCAGTTCTTC. The chain uses TRBV29-1 and TRBJ2-1; D may match TRBD1 or TRBD2 (6 bases each). This CDR3 spans 15 amino acids. CDR1 SQVTM and CDR2 ANQGSEA come from the germline V gene. Trimming removed 3 bases at V and 0 bases at J, with 12 bases between.

This CDR3 reads CASSYQRDSYEQYF. DNA of the CDR3: TGTGCCAGCAGTTATCAGAGGGATTCCTACGAGCAGTACTTC. This chain joins TRBV27 and TRBJ2-7; D may be TRBD2 (5 bases). Germline V gene sequence: CDR1 MNHEY, CDR2 SMNVEV (reference sequence). This CDR3 spans 14 amino acids. V was clipped by 4 bases and J by 1 base, with 11 bases between them.

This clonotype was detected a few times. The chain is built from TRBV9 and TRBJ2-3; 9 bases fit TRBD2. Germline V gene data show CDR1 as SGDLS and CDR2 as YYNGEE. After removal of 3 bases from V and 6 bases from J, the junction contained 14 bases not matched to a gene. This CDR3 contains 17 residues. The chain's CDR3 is CASSAHLAGGPFDTQYF. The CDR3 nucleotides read TGTGCCAGCAGCGCCCACTTGGCGGGAGGGCCTTTCGATACGCAGTATTTT.

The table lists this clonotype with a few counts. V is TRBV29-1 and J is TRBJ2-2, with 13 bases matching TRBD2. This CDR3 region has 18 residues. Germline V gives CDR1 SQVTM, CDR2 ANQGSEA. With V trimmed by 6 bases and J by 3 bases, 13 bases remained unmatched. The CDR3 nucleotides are TGCAGCGTGAGCTCACCGGGACTAGCGGGAATTGACACCGGGGAGCTGTTTTTT. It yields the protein CSVSSPGLAGIDTGELFF.

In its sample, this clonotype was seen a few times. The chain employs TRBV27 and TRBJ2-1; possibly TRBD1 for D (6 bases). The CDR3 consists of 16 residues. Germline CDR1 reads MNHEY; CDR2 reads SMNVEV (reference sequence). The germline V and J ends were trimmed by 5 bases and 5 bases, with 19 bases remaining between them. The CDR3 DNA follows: TGTGCCAGCAGTCCCATTACAGGGTTGGGACACAATGAGCAGTTCTTC. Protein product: CASSPITGLGHNEQFF.